Following are 11 T cell receptor beta chains from one sample sequenced in a study of T cell clonality in common variable immunodeficiency. TCRdb's table, derived via immunoSEQ multiplex PCR, lists solely in-frame clones and lacks some. The repertoire yields 50,000 to 55,000 clones, none seen only once; the top ten contain about 1.8%. Sequences were obtained from peripheral blood mononuclear cells. The receptors stem from a person aged 18 to 75 in good health.

This clone was recorded at least ten times. The CDR3 end is not reached by the read, which stops 3 residues before it; the germline J gene fills it in. The rearrangement uses TRBV5-1 and TRBJ2-2, with 11 bases matching TRBD1. V shed 4 bases, J shed 7 bases, and the junction held 9 bases outside the gene matches. Germline assignment: CDR1 SGHRS and CDR2 YFSETQ. The CDR3 has 16 amino acids. This CDR3 reads CASSAGQGAFIGELFF. The covered CDR3 bases are TGCGCCAGCAGCGCTGGACAGGGGGCGTTTATCGGGGAG.

Many counts were recorded for this clone. The CDR3 goes on 3 residues after the read ends, and that part is filled in from the germline J gene. This rearrangement joins TRBV19 to TRBJ1-2; D call uncertain. CDR1 and CDR2 from the germline V gene are LNHDA and SQIVND (reference sequence). This CDR3 comprises 15 residues. CDR3 protein: CASSTGPPQLSGYTF. The sequenced part of the CDR3 DNA is TGTGCCAGTAGTACAGGTCCCCCACAGCTATCGGGC.

There are many counts of this clone. The read terminates 3 residues before the CDR3 end, so the remaining end is supplied by the germline J gene. The V call is TRBV2, the J call TRBJ2-5; no reliable D call. Between the trimmed V and J ends, which lost 7 bases and 6 bases, there was a span of 9 bases. Germline V gene sequence: CDR1 SNHLY, CDR2 FYNNEI. The CDR3 sequence is 11 residues long. The sequenced CDR3 bases are TGTGCCAGCACACTCGCGAAGACC. This gives the protein CASTLAKT. From start to end, the CDR3 is CASTLAKTQYF.

This clone has only a few counts. Sequencing ends 3 residues short of the CDR3 end; the germline J gene provides the rest. The V gene is TRBV11-3, the J gene TRBJ2-7; 9 bases line up with TRBD1. The J segment lost 3 bases and the V segment lost 1 base, leaving 4 bases of the junction unmatched. CDR1 SGHNT and CDR2 YENEEA come from the germline V gene. The CDR3 totals 15 residues. The CDR3 reads CASSLGTGVDYEQYF. The sequenced part of the CDR3 DNA is TGTGCCAGCAGCTTAGGGACAGGGGTAGACTACGAG.

As regards this clone: The sequence runs out 3 residues before the end of the CDR3; the remainder is reconstructed from the germline J gene. J is TRBJ2-3 and V is TRBV5-1; 12 bases fit TRBD2. CDR3 length equals 18 residues. Per the germline V gene, CDR1 is SGHRS and CDR2 is YFSETQ. CDR3 DNA (partial): TGCGCCAGCAGCTCGAAAACTAGCGGGGGGTATTTCGAAGAGACG. Its translation: CASSSKTSGGYFEET. The entire CDR3 protein is CASSSKTSGGYFEETQYF.

As for this clone: The read is 3 residues too short to cover the CDR3 end, so that end is filled in from the germline J gene. The rearrangement uses TRBV19 and TRBJ2-4; TRBD2 is a possible D gene (5 bases). This CDR3 spans 17 amino acids. V lost 4 bases, J lost 0 bases, and 16 bases lay in between. Germline V gene lookup returns CDR1 LNHDA and CDR2 SQIVND (reference sequence). CDR3 DNA (partial): TGTGCCAGTAGTACTAGCAGGACGAGGGAAGCCAAAAACATT. Residues: CASSTSRTREAKNI. The CDR3, in full, reads CASSTSRTREAKNIQYF.

Regarding this clone: The read falls 3 residues short of the CDR3 end, and the missing part is taken from the germline J gene. The J gene is TRBJ1-5, the V gene TRBV6-2 or TRBV6-3, with D uncertain. Germline CDR1 MNHEY, CDR2 SVGEGT. V was shortened by 4 bases and J by 1 base, with 14 bases between the two germline ends. The CDR3 extends over 16 amino acids. This CDR3 is CASSSGSRASNQPQHF. CDR3 DNA, as far as it was read: TGTGCCAGCAGTTCGGGGTCGAGGGCCAGCAATCAGCCC.

This clone was found many times. Coverage ceases 3 residues before the CDR3 finishes, and the germline J gene fills in the end. The chain uses TRBV19 and TRBJ2-5; 10 bases line up with TRBD2. This CDR3 region has 16 residues. J gave up 2 bases and V 6 bases, and 9 bases lay outside the gene matches. Germline assignment: CDR1 LNHDA and CDR2 SQIVND (reference sequence). The CDR3 bases that were read are TGTGCCAGTAGACCCCCGGGTAGCGGGGGGCAAGAGACC. Its protein is CASRPPGSGGQET. The full CDR3 protein is CASRPPGSGGQETQYF.

Note on this clone: The read ends 3 residues shy of where the CDR3 ends; the end is completed using the germline J gene. The chain is built from TRBV7-9 and TRBJ1-1, with D tentatively TRBD1 (5 bases). The germline V gene encodes CDR1 SEHNR and CDR2 FQNEAQ (reference sequence). The CDR3 consists of 14 residues. CDR3 residues: CASSLGGLQETAFF. CDR3 bases read: TGTGCCAGCAGCTTAGGGGGCCTTCAAGAGACC. The whole variable domain, remainder taken from reference TRBV7-9 and TRBJ1-1, is DTGVSQNPRHKITKRGQNVTFRCDPISEHNRLYWYRQTLGQGPEFLTYFQNEAQLEKSRLLSDRFSAERPKGSFSTLEIQRTEQGDSAMYLCASSLGGLQETAFFGQGTRLTVV.

This clone was observed many times. The read stops 3 residues short of the end of the CDR3; the missing end is completed from the germline J gene. The J gene is TRBJ2-3, the V gene TRBV18; TRBD2 aligns across 10 bases. The CDR3 runs to 15 residues. With V trimmed by 4 bases and J by 3 bases, 4 bases remained unmatched. CDR1 is KGHSH, CDR2 LQKENI, per germline. The DNA read from the CDR3 is TGTGCCAGCTCACGAACTAGCGGGGAAACAGATACG. Translating gives CASSRTSGETDT. The full-length CDR3 reads as CASSRTSGETDTQYF.

The sequenced part of the CDR3 DNA is TGTGCCAGCAGCCCCACCGGACAGTCCTACGAG. It codes for CASSPTGQSYE. The CDR3, in full, reads CASSPTGQSYEQYF. This sequence joins TRBV11-3 and TRBJ2-7; possible D gene TRBD1, 6 bases. The read finishes 3 residues shy of the CDR3 end, and the germline J gene is used to complete it. Trimming removed 5 bases at V and 1 base at J, with 12 bases between. Germline assignment: CDR1 SGHNT and CDR2 YENEEA. CDR3 length equals 14 residues.